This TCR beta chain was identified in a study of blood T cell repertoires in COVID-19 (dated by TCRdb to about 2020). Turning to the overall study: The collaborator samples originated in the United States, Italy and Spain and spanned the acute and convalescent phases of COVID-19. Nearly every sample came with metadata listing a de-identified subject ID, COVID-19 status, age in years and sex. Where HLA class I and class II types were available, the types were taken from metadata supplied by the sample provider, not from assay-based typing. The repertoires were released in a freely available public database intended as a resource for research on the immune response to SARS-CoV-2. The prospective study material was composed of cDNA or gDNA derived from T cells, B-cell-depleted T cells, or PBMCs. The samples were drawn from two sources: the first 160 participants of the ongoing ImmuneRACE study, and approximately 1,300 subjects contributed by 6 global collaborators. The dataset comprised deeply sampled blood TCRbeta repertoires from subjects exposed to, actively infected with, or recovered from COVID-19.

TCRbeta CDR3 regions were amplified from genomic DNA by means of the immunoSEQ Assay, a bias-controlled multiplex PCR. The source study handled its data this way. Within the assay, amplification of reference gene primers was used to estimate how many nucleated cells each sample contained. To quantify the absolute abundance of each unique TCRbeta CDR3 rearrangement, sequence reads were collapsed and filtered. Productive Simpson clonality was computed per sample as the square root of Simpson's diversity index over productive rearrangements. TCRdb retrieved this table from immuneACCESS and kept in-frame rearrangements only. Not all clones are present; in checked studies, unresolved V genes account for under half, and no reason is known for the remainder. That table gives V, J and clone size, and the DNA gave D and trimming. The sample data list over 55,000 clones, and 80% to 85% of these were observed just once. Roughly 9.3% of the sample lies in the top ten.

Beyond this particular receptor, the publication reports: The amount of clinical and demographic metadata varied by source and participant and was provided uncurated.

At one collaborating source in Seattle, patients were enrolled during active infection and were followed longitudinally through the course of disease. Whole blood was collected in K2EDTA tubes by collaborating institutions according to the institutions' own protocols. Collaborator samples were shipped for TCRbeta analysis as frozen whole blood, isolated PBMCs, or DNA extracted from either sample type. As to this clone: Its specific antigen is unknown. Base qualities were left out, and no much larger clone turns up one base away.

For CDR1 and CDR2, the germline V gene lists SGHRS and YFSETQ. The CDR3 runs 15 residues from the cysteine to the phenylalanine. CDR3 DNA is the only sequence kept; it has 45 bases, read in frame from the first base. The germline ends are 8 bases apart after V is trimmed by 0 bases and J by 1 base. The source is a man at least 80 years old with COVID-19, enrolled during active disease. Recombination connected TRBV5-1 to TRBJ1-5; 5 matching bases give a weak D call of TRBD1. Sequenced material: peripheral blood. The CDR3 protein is CASSLAGISNQPQHF. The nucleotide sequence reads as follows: TGCGCCAGCAGCTTGGCAGGGATCAGCAATCAGCCCCAGCATTTT.